This T cell receptor beta chain was profiled in a study of cytomegalovirus exposure and HLA in healthy donors. The germline V gene encodes CDR1 MGHRA and CDR2 YSYEKL. The CDR3 length is 14 residues. Deletions cut 4 bases from V and 3 bases from J, with 9 bases between. 60 Vbeta and 13 Jbeta primers were used in PCR. Method: immunoSEQ multiplex PCR; TCRdb's copy keeps in-frame clones and lacks some. The table includes approximately 200,000 clones, 80% to 85% detected once. This clone was observed once. The chain links TRBV4-1 to TRBJ2-2, with D perhaps TRBD2 (6 bases). Sequenced input: PBMCs. This receptor was taken from a woman in her forties or fifties in good health and CMV-seropositive. The CDR3 nucleotides read TGCGCCAGCAGCCCCTCGGGGGACACCGGGGAGCTGTTTTTT. Protein: CASSPSGDTGELFF.